The 32 T cell receptor beta chains reported below all come from one sample, sequenced in a study of cytomegalovirus exposure and HLA in healthy donors. The PCR used 60 Vbeta and 13 Jbeta primers. The assay was immunoSEQ multiplex PCR, and TCRdb's table has in-frame clones only and misses some. The data hold 150,000 or so clones, with under 85% observed a single time. Sequencing was performed on PBMCs. Receptors originate from a human donor in good health.

This clone was counted once. This rearrangement joins TRBV18 to TRBJ1-5, with 10 nucleotides matching TRBD1. With V trimmed by 3 bases and J by 3 bases, 2 bases remained unmatched. There are 15 residues in the CDR3. Germline-derived CDR1 and CDR2 are KGHSH and LQKENI. The CDR3 sequence: CASSPGQGDNQPQHF. CDR3 nucleotides: TGTGCCAGCTCACCCGGACAGGGGGACAATCAGCCCCAGCATTTT.

This clone was picked up a small number of times. The gene calls are TRBV10-3 and TRBJ2-1; TRBD1 matches at 7 bases. The CDR3 runs to 13 residues. CDR1 is ENHRY, CDR2 SYGVKD, per germline. With 5 bases clipped from V and 7 bases from J, the junction kept 5 bases outside the gene matches. The DNA of the CDR3 is TGTGCCATCAGTCCCGCGGACAGGAATGAGCAGTTCTTC. This gives the protein CAISPADRNEQFF.

In this sample, this clone turned up once. The V and J genes are TRBV19 and TRBJ1-5; 7 bases are a match to TRBD1. The CDR3 has 14 residues. Unmatched junction bases numbered 4, after V lost 3 bases and J lost 5 bases. The germline CDR1 and CDR2 sequences are LNHDA and SQIVND (reference sequence). The CDR3 nucleotides read TGTGCCAGTAGTATCGACAGGGCCGATCAGCCCCAGCATTTT. This gives the protein CASSIDRADQPQHF.

This sequence joins TRBV5-1 and TRBJ1-2, with D perhaps matching TRBD1 (6 bases). Germline values: CDR1 SGHRS, CDR2 YFSETQ. V was cut by 0 bases and J by 6 bases, with 9 bases left in between. This CDR3 has 13 residues. CDR3 protein: CASSLAGDDGYTF. The CDR3, as DNA: TGCGCCAGCAGCTTGGCAGGGGATGATGGCTACACCTTC.

V usage is TRBV7-2 and J usage is TRBJ1-6; D possibly corresponds to TRBD1 (6 bases). This CDR3 region has 13 residues. Trimming left V 5 bases short and J 10 bases short, with 12 bases between. Looked up from germline, CDR1 is SGHTA and CDR2 is FQGNSA. In DNA form, the CDR3 reads TGTGCCAGCAGCAGACAGGTGGGATCACCCCTCCACTTT. It encodes CASSRQVGSPLHF. The full variable domain, its missing parts supplied by reference TRBV7-2 and TRBJ1-6, is GAGVSQSPSNKVTEKGKDVELRCDPISGHTALYWYRQSLGQGLEFLIYFQGNSAPDKSGLPSDRFSAERTGGSVSTLTIQRTQQEDSAVYLCASSRQVGSPLHFGNGTRLTVT.

The CDR3 loop is CASSQLAGGIDDNEQFF. As DNA, the CDR3 is TGTGCCAGCAGTCAGTTAGCGGGGGGCATCGACGACAATGAGCAGTTCTTC. This chain connects TRBV27 to TRBJ2-1, with 10 positions matching TRBD2. Germline V CDR1 and CDR2: MNHEY, SMNVEV (reference sequence). The CDR3 is made up of 17 amino acids. Unmatched junction bases numbered 12, after V lost 5 bases and J lost 5 bases.

The rearrangement links TRBV6-1 to TRBJ2-3, with TRBD2 matching 9 bases. This CDR3 comprises 15 residues. The J segment lost 1 base and the V segment lost 8 bases, leaving 7 bases of the junction unmatched. Per germline, CDR1 MNHNS and CDR2 SASEGT. The DNA for the CDR3 is TGTGCCAGCGAAGCTGTAGCGGGGGGCACAGATACGCAGTATTTT. Protein product: CASEAVAGGTDTQYF.

This clone was counted a few times. The chain has TRBV9 and TRBJ2-1; D ambiguous. This CDR3 comprises 15 residues. CDR1 and CDR2 from the germline V gene are SGDLS and YYNGEE. V shed 2 bases and J shed 7 bases, with 16 bases lying between them. The CDR3 is CASSVGSPPINEQFF. The CDR3 DNA is TGTGCCAGCAGCGTGGGCAGTCCGCCGATAAATGAGCAGTTCTTC.

This clone has just a few counts. This rearrangement joins TRBV7-8 to TRBJ1-6; no clear D. Germline assignment: CDR1 SGHVS and CDR2 FQNEAQ. V was cut by 4 bases and J by 7 bases, with 20 bases left in between. This CDR3 spans 17 amino acids. In DNA form, the CDR3 reads TGTGCCAGCAGCTCCTCCCGTCCGGGCAGGAGGAATTCACCCCTCCACTTT. This sequence encodes CASSSSRPGRRNSPLHF.

V is TRBV7-3 and J is TRBJ2-1; 13 positions agree with TRBD2. Germline V CDR1 and CDR2: SGHTA, FQGTGA. V trimming: 1 base; J trimming: 6 bases; junction bases outside the gene matches: 0. The CDR3 is made up of 15 amino acids. CDR3 residues: CASSLRTSGGNEQFF. The CDR3 nucleotides are TGTGCCAGCAGCTTAAGGACTAGCGGGGGCAATGAGCAGTTCTTC.

This clone was observed a single time. The chain carries TRBV5-5 and TRBJ1-3, with D possibly TRBD1 on 6 matching bases. Germline V gene sequence: CDR1 SGHKS, CDR2 YYEKEE (reference sequence). V lost 0 bases and J 3 bases, leaving 13 bases between the germline ends. The CDR3 sequence is 16 residues long. The CDR3 reads CASSLATGNSGNTIYF. In DNA form, the CDR3 reads TGTGCCAGCAGCTTGGCCACAGGGAATAGTGGAAACACCATATATTTT.

V and J are TRBV5-1 and TRBJ2-5, with TRBD2 identical over 8 bases. V gave up 4 bases and J gave up 2 bases; unmatched junction bases: 7. CDR1 is SGHRS, CDR2 YFSETQ, per germline. The CDR3 runs to 15 residues. CDR3 nucleotides: TGCGCCAGCAGCCCGGGGGGGCGGCAGCAAGAGACCCAGTACTTC. Its protein product is CASSPGGRQQETQYF.

V is TRBV29-1 and J is TRBJ2-7; possibly TRBD1 for D (6 bases). Trimming pared 6 bases from V and 3 bases from J, leaving 12 bases between. The CDR3 covers 12 residues. Germline-derived CDR1 and CDR2 are SQVTM and ANQGSEA. The chain's CDR3 is CSVTAQGYEQYF. Here the CDR3 DNA reads TGCAGCGTAACCGCACAGGGCTACGAGCAGTACTTC.

The rearrangement joins TRBV9 to TRBJ1-1, with D possibly being TRBD1 (5 bases). The CDR3 is made up of 14 amino acids. The V end was cut by 4 bases, the J end by 1 base, with 11 bases between. From germline, CDR1 is SGDLS and CDR2 YYNGEE. The CDR3 region has the DNA TGTGCCAGCAGCCCGAGGCAGGGGAACACTGAAGCTTTCTTT. Translation: CASSPRQGNTEAFF.

The sample holds a few counts of this clone. The rearrangement uses TRBV15 and TRBJ2-5, with D tentatively TRBD2 (5 bases). V was clipped by 1 base and J by 5 bases, with 8 bases between them. The CDR3 runs to 13 residues. Per germline, CDR1 LNHNV and CDR2 YYDKDF (reference sequence). The CDR3 sequence: CATSRVGEETQYF. In DNA, the CDR3 is TGTGCCACCAGCAGAGTTGGGGAGGAGACCCAGTACTTC.

The rearrangement uses TRBV19 and TRBJ1-5; perhaps TRBD1 as D (5 bases). Germline V CDR1 and CDR2: LNHDA, SQIVND (reference sequence). V dropped 6 bases and J dropped 2 bases, with 14 bases sitting between them. CDR3 size: 15 residues. The CDR3 loop is CASSMTAFGNQPQHF. The CDR3 DNA reads TGTGCCAGTAGCATGACAGCGTTTGGCAATCAGCCCCAGCATTTT.

Here the CDR3 reads CASSLVTNNQPQHF. CDR3 coding DNA: TGTGCCAGCAGCTTAGTGACAAACAATCAGCCCCAGCATTTT. V is TRBV7-2 and J is TRBJ1-5; no firm D call. The CDR3 loop spans 14 amino acids. V was trimmed by 1 base and J by 3 bases, leaving 7 bases between them. Per germline, CDR1 SGHTA and CDR2 FQGNSA.

The chain couples TRBV7-2 to TRBJ2-3, with D maybe TRBD2 (6 bases). Germline lookup yields CDR1 SGHTA and CDR2 FQGNSA. The V and J ends lost 7 bases and 3 bases respectively, with 14 bases between them. The CDR3 covers 14 residues. CDR3 residues: CASTLARGTDTQYF. The CDR3 DNA is TGTGCCAGCACCCTAGCGCGAGGGACAGATACGCAGTATTTT.

V usage is TRBV19 and J usage is TRBJ1-1, with D unclear. The germline CDR1 and CDR2 sequences are LNHDA and SQIVND (reference sequence). The CDR3 runs 15 residues. Trimming took 9 bases from V and 1 from J, leaving 18 bases between them. The CDR3 reads CASKWAAVGNTEAFF. The CDR3 bases are TGTGCCAGCAAATGGGCAGCGGTAGGGAACACTGAAGCTTTCTTT.

Only a few counts were recorded for this clone. The chain combines TRBV6-5 with TRBJ1-6, with TRBD1 identical over 9 bases. The CDR3 sequence is 14 residues long. Germline V CDR1 and CDR2: MNHEY, SVGAGI. Losses at the gene ends were 6 bases for V and 5 bases for J; bases not matched to a gene: 2. The CDR3 reads CASRWTGDNSPLHF. The CDR3 DNA follows: TGTGCCAGCAGGTGGACAGGGGATAATTCACCCCTCCACTTT.

The chain uses TRBV5-5 and TRBJ2-5; D ambiguous. V lost 0 bases and J lost 5, with 8 bases in between. Germline V lookup: CDR1 SGHKS, CDR2 YYEKEE (reference sequence). The CDR3 contains 13 residues. CDR3 in DNA: TGTGCCAGCAGCTTGGCACCGCGGGAGACCCAGTACTTC. Its protein is CASSLAPRETQYF.

The chain uses TRBV7-8 and TRBJ1-4, with a weak D call TRBD1 (6 bases). This CDR3 has 15 residues. V was shortened by 3 bases and J by 6 bases, with 14 bases between the two germline ends. CDR1 is SGHVS and CDR2 is FQNEAQ in the germline V gene. The DNA for the CDR3 is TGTGCCAGCAGCTTGATACAGGGTCCGTATGAAAAACTGTTTTTT. Its translation: CASSLIQGPYEKLFF. The whole variable domain, filled in from reference TRBV7-8 and TRBJ1-4, reads GAGVSQSPRYKVAKRGQDVALRCDPISGHVSLFWYQQALGQGPEFLTYFQNEAQLDKSGLPSDRFFAERPEGSVSTLKIQRTQQEDSAVYLCASSLIQGPYEKLFFGSGTQLSVL.

A note on this clone: Other DNA sequences in this specimen translate into the identical CDR3. The rearrangement joins TRBV30 to TRBJ1-6, with D perhaps matching TRBD1 (5 bases). The CDR3 is 15 amino acids. Trimming took off 1 base at V and 0 bases at J, with 7 bases between the two ends. Per germline, CDR1 GTSNPN and CDR2 SVGIG (reference sequence). The CDR3 region has the DNA TGTGCCTGGAGTGGGGGCAGCTCCTATAATTCACCCCTCCACTTT. It encodes CAWSGGSSYNSPLHF.

This clone was seen only a few times. This CDR3 reads CASSLSSGFEQYF. CDR3 bases: TGTGCCAGCAGTCTATCTAGCGGGTTCGAGCAGTACTTC. The chain joins TRBV6-1 to TRBJ2-7; TRBD2 matches 8 bases. Germline lookup yields CDR1 MNHNS and CDR2 SASEGT. The J segment lost 6 bases and the V segment lost 5 bases, leaving 6 bases of the junction unmatched. This CDR3 comprises 13 residues.

This clone has only one observation. The chain couples TRBV27 to TRBJ1-6; 7 positions match TRBD1. The V and J ends lost 7 bases and 14 bases, in that order; junction bases with no gene match: 8. Germline CDR1 reads MNHEY; CDR2 reads SMNVEV (reference sequence). The CDR3 contains 12 residues. The CDR3: CASKVGGLALHF. The CDR3 DNA reads as TGTGCCAGCAAAGTAGGGGGCTTGGCCCTCCACTTT.

This clone was observed a few times. The V and J genes are TRBV12-5 and TRBJ2-7, with TRBD1 matching 10 bases. This CDR3 comprises 15 residues. Germline V gene data show CDR1 as LGHNT and CDR2 as FRNRAP. J gave up 2 bases and V 6 bases, and 7 bases lay outside the gene matches. DNA of the CDR3: TGTGCTAGTGGGCTAGCCGGGACAGGGGCCTACGAGCAGTACTTC. This sequence encodes CASGLAGTGAYEQYF.

This clone has only one observation. This rearrangement joins TRBV11-1 to TRBJ1-1, with TRBD1 identical over 9 bases. The CDR3 consists of 14 residues. V was clipped by 5 bases and J by 1 base; unmatched bases: 2. Germline CDR1 SGHAT, CDR2 FQDESV (reference sequence). DNA for the CDR3: TGTGCCAGCAGCGTGGACAGGGGGAACACTGAAGCTTTCTTT. Protein product: CASSVDRGNTEAFF.

This chain uses TRBV25-1 with TRBJ1-4; 8 bases are shared with TRBD1. From germline, CDR1 is MGHDK and CDR2 SYGVNS. Unmatched junction bases numbered 7, after V lost 5 bases and J lost 8 bases. There are 14 residues in the CDR3. CDR3: CASSPGQGREKLFF. The CDR3 region has the DNA TGTGCCAGCAGTCCTGGACAGGGACGCGAAAAACTGTTTTTT.

V and J are TRBV2 and TRBJ1-2, with D perhaps matching TRBD1 (6 bases). CDR1 and CDR2 from the germline V gene are SNHLY and FYNNEI. The V end was cut by 3 bases, the J end by 2 bases, with 10 bases between. CDR3 size: 14 residues. The CDR3 DNA follows: TGTGCCAGCAGTGATAGGGGGGGAAACTATGGCTACACCTTC. It specifies CASSDRGGNYGYTF.

The chain employs TRBV6-1 and TRBJ1-4, with 7 bases fitting TRBD1. The CDR3 sequence is 13 residues long. The germline CDR1 and CDR2 sequences are MNHNS and SASEGT. V gave up 3 bases and J gave up 5 bases; unmatched junction bases: 0. In DNA, the CDR3 is TGTGCCAGCAGTGAGGACAGGAATGAAAAACTGTTTTTT. Translation gives CASSEDRNEKLFF.

This clone was observed once. The rearrangement joins TRBV9 to TRBJ1-1; TRBD1 matches 8 bases. The CDR3 has 15 amino acids. The J segment lost 9 bases and the V segment lost 3 bases, leaving 13 bases of the junction unmatched. The germline V gene encodes CDR1 SGDLS and CDR2 YYNGEE. The CDR3 loop reads CASSAGTGLGPQAFF. In DNA form, the CDR3 reads TGTGCCAGCAGCGCGGGGACAGGCCTAGGTCCGCAAGCTTTCTTT.

The chain combines TRBV2 with TRBJ1-3; 7 bases agree with TRBD1. V shed 4 bases and J 0 bases; nucleotides not matched to a gene: 6. The CDR3 is 16 amino acids. Germline-derived CDR1 and CDR2 are SNHLY and FYNNEI. CDR3 nucleotides: TGTGCCAGCAGTGTCAGGGACAGAAGCTCTGGAAACACCATATATTTT. Translating gives CASSVRDRSSGNTIYF. Full variable domain (outside the CDR3, taken from reference TRBV2 and TRBJ1-3): EPEVTQTPSHQVTQMGQEVILRCVPISNHLYFYWYRQILGQKVEFLVSFYNNEISEKSEIFDDQFSVERPDGSNFTLKIRSTKLEDSAMYFCASSVRDRSSGNTIYFGEGSWLTVV.